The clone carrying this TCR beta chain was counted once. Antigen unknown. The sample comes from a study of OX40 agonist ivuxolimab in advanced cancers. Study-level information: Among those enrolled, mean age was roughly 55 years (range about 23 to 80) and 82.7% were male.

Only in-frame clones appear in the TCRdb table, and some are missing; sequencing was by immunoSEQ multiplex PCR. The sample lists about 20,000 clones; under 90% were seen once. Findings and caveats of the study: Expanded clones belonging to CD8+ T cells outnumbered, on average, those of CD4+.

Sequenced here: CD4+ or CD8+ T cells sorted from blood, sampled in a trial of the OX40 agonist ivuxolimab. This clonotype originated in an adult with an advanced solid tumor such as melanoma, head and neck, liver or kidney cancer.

CDR3 in amino acids: CASSFRSLTSSDKGYGYTF. CDR3 coding DNA: TGTGCCAGCAGCTTCAGATCCCTGACGTCAAGTGACAAAGGCTATGGCTACACCTTC. The V gene is TRBV11-2, the J gene TRBJ1-2; D remains unclear. From germline, CDR1 is SGHAT and CDR2 FQNNGV. The V gene lost 3 bases and the J gene lost 4 bases, with 27 bases spanning the gap. The CDR3 totals 19 residues.